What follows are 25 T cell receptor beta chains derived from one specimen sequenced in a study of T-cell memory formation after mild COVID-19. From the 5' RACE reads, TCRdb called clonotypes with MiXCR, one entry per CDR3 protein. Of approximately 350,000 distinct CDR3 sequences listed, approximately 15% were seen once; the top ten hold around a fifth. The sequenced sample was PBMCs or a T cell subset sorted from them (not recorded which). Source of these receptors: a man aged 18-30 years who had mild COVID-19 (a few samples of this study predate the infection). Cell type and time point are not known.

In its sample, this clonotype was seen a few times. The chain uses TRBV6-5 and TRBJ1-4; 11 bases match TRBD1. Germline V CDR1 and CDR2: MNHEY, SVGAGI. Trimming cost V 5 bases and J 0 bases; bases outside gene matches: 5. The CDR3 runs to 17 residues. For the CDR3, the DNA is TGTGCCAGCAGTCCCGGGACAGGGGGGTCAACTAATGAAAAACTGTTTTTT. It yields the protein CASSPGTGGSTNEKLFF.

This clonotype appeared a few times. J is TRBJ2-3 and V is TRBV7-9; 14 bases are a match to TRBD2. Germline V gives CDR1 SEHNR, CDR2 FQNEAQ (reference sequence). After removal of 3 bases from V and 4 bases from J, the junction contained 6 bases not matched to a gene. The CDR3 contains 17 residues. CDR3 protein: CASSFGLAGGGADTQYF. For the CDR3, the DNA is TGTGCCAGCAGCTTCGGACTAGCGGGGGGAGGGGCAGATACGCAGTATTTT.

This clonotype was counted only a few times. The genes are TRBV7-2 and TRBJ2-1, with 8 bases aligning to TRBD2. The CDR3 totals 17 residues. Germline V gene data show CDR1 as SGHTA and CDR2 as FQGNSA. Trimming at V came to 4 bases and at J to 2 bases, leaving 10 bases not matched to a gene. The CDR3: CASSSDLAGSAYNEQFF. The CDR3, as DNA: TGTGCCAGCAGCTCGGATTTAGCGGGGTCGGCCTACAATGAGCAGTTCTTC. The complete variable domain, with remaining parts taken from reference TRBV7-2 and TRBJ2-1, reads GAGVSQSPSNKVTEKGKDVELRCDPISGHTALYWYRQSLGQGLEFLIYFQGNSAPDKSGLPSDRFSAERTGGSVSTLTIQRTQQEDSAVYLCASSSDLAGSAYNEQFFGPGTRLTVL.

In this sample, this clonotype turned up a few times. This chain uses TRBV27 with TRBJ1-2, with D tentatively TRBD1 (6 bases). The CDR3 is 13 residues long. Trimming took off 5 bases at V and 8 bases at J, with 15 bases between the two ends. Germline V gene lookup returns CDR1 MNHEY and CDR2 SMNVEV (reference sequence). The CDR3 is CASSTGYNGGYTF. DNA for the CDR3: TGTGCCAGCAGTACAGGGTATAACGGAGGCTACACCTTC.

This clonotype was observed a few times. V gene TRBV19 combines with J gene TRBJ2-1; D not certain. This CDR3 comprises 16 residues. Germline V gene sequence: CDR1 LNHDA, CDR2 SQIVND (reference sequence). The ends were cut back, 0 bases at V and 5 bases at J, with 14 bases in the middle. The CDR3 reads CASSIDSQVRDNEQFF. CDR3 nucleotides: TGTGCCAGTAGTATAGATTCGCAGGTGAGAGACAATGAGCAGTTCTTC.

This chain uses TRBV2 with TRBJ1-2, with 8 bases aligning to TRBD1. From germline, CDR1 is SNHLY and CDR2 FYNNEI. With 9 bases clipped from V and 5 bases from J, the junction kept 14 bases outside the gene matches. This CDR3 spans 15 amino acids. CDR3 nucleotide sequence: TGTGCCAGGCAGGGGAACGGACAGGGAACATATGGCTACACCTTC. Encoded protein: CARQGNGQGTYGYTF.

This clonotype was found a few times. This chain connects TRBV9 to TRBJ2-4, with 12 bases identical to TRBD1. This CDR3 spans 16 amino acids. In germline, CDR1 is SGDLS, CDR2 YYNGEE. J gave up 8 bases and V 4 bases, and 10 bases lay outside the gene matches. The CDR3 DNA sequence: TGTGCCAGCAGCTCCCGCTGGGGACAGGGGGCGGACATTCAGTACTTC. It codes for CASSSRWGQGADIQYF.

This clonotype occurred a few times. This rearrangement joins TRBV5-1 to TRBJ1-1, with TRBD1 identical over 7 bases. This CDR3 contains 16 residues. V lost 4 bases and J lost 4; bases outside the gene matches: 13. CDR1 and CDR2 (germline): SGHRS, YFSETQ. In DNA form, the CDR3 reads TGCGCCAGCAGCAGAGGGGCCCGACAGGGTATCACTGAAGCTTTCTTT. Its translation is CASSRGARQGITEAFF.

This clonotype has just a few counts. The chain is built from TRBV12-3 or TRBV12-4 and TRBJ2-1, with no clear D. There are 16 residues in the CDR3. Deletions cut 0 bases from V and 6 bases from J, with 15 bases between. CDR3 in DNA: TGTGCCAGCAGTTTAGCGAGTGGGCTTGGTAGCAATGAGCAGTTCTTC. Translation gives CASSLASGLGSNEQFF.

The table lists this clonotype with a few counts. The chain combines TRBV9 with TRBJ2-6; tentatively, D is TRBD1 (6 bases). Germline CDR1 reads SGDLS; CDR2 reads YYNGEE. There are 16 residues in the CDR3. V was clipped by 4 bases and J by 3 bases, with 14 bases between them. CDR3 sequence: CASSITGTLGANVLTF. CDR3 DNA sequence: TGTGCCAGCAGCATAACCGGGACACTTGGGGCCAACGTCCTGACTTTC. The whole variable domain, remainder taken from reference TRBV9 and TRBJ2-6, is DSGVTQTPKHLITATGQRVTLRCSPRSGDLSVYWYQQSLDQGLQFLIQYYNGEERAKGNILERFSAQQFPDLHSELNLSSLELGDSALYFCASSITGTLGANVLTFGAGSRLTVL.

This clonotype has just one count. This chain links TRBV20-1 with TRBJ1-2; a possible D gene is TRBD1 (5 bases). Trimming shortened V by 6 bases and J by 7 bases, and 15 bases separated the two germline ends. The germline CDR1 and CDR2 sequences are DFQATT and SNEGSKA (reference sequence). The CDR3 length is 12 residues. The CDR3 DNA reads TGCAGTGCCAAGAGTCAGGGCCCTGGCTACACCTTC. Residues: CSAKSQGPGYTF.

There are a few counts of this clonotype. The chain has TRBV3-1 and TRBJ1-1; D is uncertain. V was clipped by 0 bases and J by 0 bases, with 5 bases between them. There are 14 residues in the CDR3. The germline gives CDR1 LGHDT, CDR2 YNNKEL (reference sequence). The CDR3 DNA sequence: TGTGCCAGCAGCCAAGATCGCCTGAACACTGAAGCTTTCTTT. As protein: CASSQDRLNTEAFF.

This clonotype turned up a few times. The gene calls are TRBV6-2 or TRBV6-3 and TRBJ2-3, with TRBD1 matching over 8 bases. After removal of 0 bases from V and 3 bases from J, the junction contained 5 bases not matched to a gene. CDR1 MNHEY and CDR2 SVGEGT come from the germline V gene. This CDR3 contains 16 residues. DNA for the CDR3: TGTGCCAGCAGTTACTCGAGCGACAGGGGAACAGATACGCAGTATTTT. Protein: CASSYSSDRGTDTQYF.

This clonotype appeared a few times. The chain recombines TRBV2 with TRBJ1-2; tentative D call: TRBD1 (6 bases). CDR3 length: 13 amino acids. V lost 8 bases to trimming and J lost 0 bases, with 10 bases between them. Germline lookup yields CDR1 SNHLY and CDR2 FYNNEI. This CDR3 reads CASDRKTNYGYTF. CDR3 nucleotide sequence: TGTGCCAGCGACAGGAAAACTAACTATGGCTACACCTTC.

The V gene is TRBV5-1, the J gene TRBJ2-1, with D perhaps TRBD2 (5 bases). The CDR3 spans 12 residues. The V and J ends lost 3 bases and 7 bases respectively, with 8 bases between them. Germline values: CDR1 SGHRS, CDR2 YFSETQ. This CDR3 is CASSYGENEQFF. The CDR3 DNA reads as TGCGCCAGCAGCTACGGGGAGAATGAGCAGTTCTTC.

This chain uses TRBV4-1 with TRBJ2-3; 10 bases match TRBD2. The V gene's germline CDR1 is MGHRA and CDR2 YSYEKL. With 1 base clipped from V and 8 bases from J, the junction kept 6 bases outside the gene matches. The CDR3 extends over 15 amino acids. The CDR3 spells CASSQALAGAATQYF. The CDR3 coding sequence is TGCGCCAGCAGCCAAGCTCTAGCGGGGGCAGCTACGCAGTATTTT.

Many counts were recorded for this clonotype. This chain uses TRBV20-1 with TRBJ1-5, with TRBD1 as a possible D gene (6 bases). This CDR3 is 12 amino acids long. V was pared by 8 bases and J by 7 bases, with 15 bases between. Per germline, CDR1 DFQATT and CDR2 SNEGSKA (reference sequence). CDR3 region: CSTSAGDQPQHF. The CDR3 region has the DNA TGCAGTACTTCCGCAGGGGACCAGCCCCAGCATTTT.

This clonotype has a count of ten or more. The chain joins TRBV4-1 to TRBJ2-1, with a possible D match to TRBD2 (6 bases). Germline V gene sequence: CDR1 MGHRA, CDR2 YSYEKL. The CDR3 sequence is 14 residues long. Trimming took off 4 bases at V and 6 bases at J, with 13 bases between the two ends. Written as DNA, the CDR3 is TGCGCCAGCAGCCCGGGACTCCTGGGCAATGAGCAGTTCTTC. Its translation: CASSPGLLGNEQFF.

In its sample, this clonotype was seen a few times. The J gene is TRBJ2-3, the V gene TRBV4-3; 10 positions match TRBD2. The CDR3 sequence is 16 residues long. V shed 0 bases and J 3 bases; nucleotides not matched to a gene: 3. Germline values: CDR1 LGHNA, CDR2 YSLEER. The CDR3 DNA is TGCGCCAGCAGCCAAGAATTTAGCGGGGGGACAGATACGCAGTATTTT. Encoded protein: CASSQEFSGGTDTQYF.

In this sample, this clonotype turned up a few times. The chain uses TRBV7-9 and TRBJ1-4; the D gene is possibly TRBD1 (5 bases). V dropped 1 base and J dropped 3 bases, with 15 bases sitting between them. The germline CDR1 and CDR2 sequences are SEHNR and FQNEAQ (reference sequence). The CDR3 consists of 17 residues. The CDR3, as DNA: TGTGCCAGCAGCTTAGGGTTTTGGGGACGTCCTAATGAAAAACTGTTTTTT. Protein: CASSLGFWGRPNEKLFF. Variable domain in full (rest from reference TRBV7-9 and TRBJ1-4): DTGVSQNPRHKITKRGQNVTFRCDPISEHNRLYWYRQTLGQGPEFLTYFQNEAQLEKSRLLSDRFSAERPKGSFSTLEIQRTEQGDSAMYLCASSLGFWGRPNEKLFFGSGTQLSVL.

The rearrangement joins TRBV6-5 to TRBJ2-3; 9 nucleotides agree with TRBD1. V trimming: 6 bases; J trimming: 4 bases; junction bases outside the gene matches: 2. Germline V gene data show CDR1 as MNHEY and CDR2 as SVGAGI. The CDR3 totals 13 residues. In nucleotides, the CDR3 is TGTGCCAGCAGGGGGACAGGGTCAGATACGCAGTATTTT. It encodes CASRGTGSDTQYF.

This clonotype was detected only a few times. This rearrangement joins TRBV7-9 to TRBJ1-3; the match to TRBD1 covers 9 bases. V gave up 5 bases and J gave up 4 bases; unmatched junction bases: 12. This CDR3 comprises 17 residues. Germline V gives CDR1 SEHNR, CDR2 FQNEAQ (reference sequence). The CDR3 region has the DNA TGTGCCAGCAGCCCCTGGGACAGGGCCCGGCCCGGAAACACCATATATTTT. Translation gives CASSPWDRARPGNTIYF.

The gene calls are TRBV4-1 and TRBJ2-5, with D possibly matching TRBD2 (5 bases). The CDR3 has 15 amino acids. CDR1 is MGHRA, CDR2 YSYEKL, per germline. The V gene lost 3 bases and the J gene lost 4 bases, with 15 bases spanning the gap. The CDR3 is CASSQGRLFAETQYF. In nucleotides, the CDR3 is TGCGCCAGCAGCCAGGGCAGACTATTCGCAGAGACCCAGTACTTC.

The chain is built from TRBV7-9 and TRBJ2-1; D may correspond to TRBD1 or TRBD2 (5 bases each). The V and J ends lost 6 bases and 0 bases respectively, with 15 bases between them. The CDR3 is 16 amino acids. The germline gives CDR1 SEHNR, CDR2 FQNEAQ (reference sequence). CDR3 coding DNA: TGTGCCAGCAGAACCGGGACGCCTAGCTCCTACAATGAGCAGTTCTTC. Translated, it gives CASRTGTPSSYNEQFF.

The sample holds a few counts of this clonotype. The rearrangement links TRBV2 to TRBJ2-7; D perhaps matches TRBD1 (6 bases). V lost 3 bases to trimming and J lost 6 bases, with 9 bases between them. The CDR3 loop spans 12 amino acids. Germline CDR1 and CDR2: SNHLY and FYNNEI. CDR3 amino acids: CASSEWGREQYF. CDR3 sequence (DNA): TGTGCCAGCAGTGAGTGGGGGCGCGAGCAGTACTTC.